This T cell receptor (beta chain) appears in the sequencing data of a study of blood T cell repertoires in COVID-19. As for the study in general: The origin of the acute and convalescent COVID-19 samples was the United States, Italy and Spain. The analysed material was cDNA or gDNA that came from T cells, B-cell-depleted T cells, or PBMCs.

The study assigned cohorts using participant-reported clinical history. Trimming at V came to 6 bases and at J to 4 bases, leaving 18 bases not matched to a gene. The germline CDR1 and CDR2 sequences are MNHEY and SMNVEV (reference sequence). The CDR3 is 17 residues long. In the study's own analysis: The assay estimated nucleated cells by amplifying reference gene primers. This table comes from immunoSEQ multiplex PCR, and its TCRdb copy is limited to in-frame clones, with some not included. The V and J calls and clone size are taken from that table; D and trimming were inferred from the DNA. The sample has some 180,000 clones, about 83% seen once; the top ten hold 3% to 3.5%.

Sequenced material: PBMCs or T cells enriched from blood (not recorded which). The chain recombines TRBV27 with TRBJ2-7; 7 positions agree with TRBD1. The sequence came from a woman in her twenties or thirties who had been exposed to COVID-19. In nucleotides, the CDR3 is TGTGCCAGCAGCCGAGGGGGCGACCCTACCTTCTCTTACGAGCAGTACTTC. Translating gives CASSRGGDPTFSYEQYF.